The 21 T cell receptor beta chains presented below share a single source sample, sequenced in a study of cytomegalovirus exposure and HLA in healthy donors. Vbeta (60) and Jbeta (13) primers were used in the PCR. Libraries were prepared by immunoSEQ multiplex PCR; TCRdb keeps only in-frame clonotypes and omits some of them. The data show more than 150,000 clones, 76% seen once. Specimen: PBMCs. The source of these receptors is a woman aged 25-40 years in good health and CMV-seropositive.

V and J are TRBV27 and TRBJ1-2, with 9 bases aligning to TRBD1. The germline gives CDR1 MNHEY, CDR2 SMNVEV (reference sequence). The CDR3 is made up of 15 amino acids. The V segment lost 5 bases and the J segment 3 bases; nucleotides outside the gene matches: 7. The CDR3 here is CASSLHRTGDYGYTF. Written as DNA, the CDR3 is TGTGCCAGCAGTCTTCATCGGACAGGGGACTATGGCTACACCTTC.

J is TRBJ2-5 and V is TRBV5-1; a weak D match, TRBD2 (6 bases). The CDR3 spans 14 residues. Trimming left V 0 bases short and J 5 bases short, with 11 bases between. Germline lookup yields CDR1 SGHRS and CDR2 YFSETQ. In DNA form, the CDR3 reads TGCGCCAGCAGCTTGGGGGCGGAGGGGGAGACCCAGTACTTC. Translating gives CASSLGAEGETQYF. Variable domain in full (rest from reference TRBV5-1 and TRBJ2-5): KAGVTQTPRYLIKTRGQQVTLSCSPISGHRSVSWYQQTPGQGLQFLFEYFSETQRNKGNFPGRFSGRQFSNSRSEMNVSTLELGDSALYLCASSLGAEGETQYFGPGTRLLVL.

This rearrangement joins TRBV27 to TRBJ2-7; 7 bases are a match to TRBD1. V lost 5 bases and J lost 4; bases outside the gene matches: 2. Germline CDR1 is MNHEY and CDR2 is SMNVEV (reference sequence). The CDR3 runs 12 residues. This chain's CDR3 is CASSRQGYEQYF. CDR3 nucleotides: TGTGCCAGCAGTCGACAGGGTTACGAGCAGTACTTC.

This chain connects TRBV7-9 to TRBJ2-2; TRBD2 matches 8 bases. The CDR3 has 15 amino acids. With 2 bases clipped from V and 1 base from J, the junction kept 0 bases outside the gene matches. Germline V gene lookup returns CDR1 SEHNR and CDR2 FQNEAQ (reference sequence). CDR3 loop: CASSLTSGNTGELFF. The DNA of the CDR3 is TGTGCCAGCAGCTTAACTAGCGGGAACACCGGGGAGCTGTTTTTT.

The rearrangement links TRBV7-9 to TRBJ2-3; 7 bases fit TRBD2. V trimming: 5 bases; J trimming: 1 base; junction bases outside the gene matches: 6. The CDR3 runs 15 residues. The V gene's germline CDR1 is SEHNR and CDR2 FQNEAQ (reference sequence). CDR3 DNA: TGTGCCAGCAGCCCGCCGGGACTACGCACAGATACGCAGTATTTT. This encodes CASSPPGLRTDTQYF.

This clone was counted once. CDR3 amino acids: CASSPSGATSTDTQYF. CDR3 sequence (DNA): TGTGCCAGCAGCCCCAGCGGGGCAACTAGCACAGATACGCAGTATTTT. The V and J genes are TRBV7-3 and TRBJ2-3; 7 nucleotides agree with TRBD2. The ends lost 5 bases at V and 0 bases at J; junction bases unmatched: 8. CDR1 is SGHTA, CDR2 FQGTGA, per germline. This CDR3 has 16 amino acids.

The chain links TRBV7-8 to TRBJ1-5; D gene unclear. Trimming left V 2 bases short and J 3 bases short, with 14 bases between. The CDR3 consists of 16 residues. In germline, CDR1 is SGHVS, CDR2 FQNEAQ. The CDR3 nucleotides read TGTGCCAGCAGCTTAAACAGCCCGAGGGTCAATCAGCCCCAGCATTTT. Its protein product is CASSLNSPRVNQPQHF.

This chain connects TRBV7-3 to TRBJ2-3; a weak D match, TRBD1 (5 bases). The CDR3 covers 14 residues. The V gene's germline CDR1 is SGHTA and CDR2 FQGTGA. With 2 bases removed from V and 5 bases from J, the gap between germline ends came to 11 bases. In DNA form, the CDR3 reads TGTGCCAGCAGCTTAGAAGTGGGGCAAGATACGCAGTATTTT. Encoded protein: CASSLEVGQDTQYF.

In this sample, this clone turned up a few times. The rearrangement joins TRBV5-1 to TRBJ2-1; the D gene is possibly TRBD1 (8 bases). Germline assignment: CDR1 SGHRS and CDR2 YFSETQ. With 1 base removed from V and 7 bases from J, the gap between germline ends came to 12 bases. The CDR3 has 14 amino acids. The CDR3 loop reads CASSLSQGGNEQFF. As DNA, the CDR3 is TGCGCCAGCAGCTTGTCACAGGGGGGGAATGAGCAGTTCTTC.

The chain links TRBV28 to TRBJ2-7, with 7 bases lining up with TRBD1. With V trimmed by 7 bases and J by 2 bases, 17 bases remained unmatched. Per germline, CDR1 MDHEN and CDR2 SYDVKM. CDR3 length equals 17 residues. The DNA for the CDR3 is TGTGCCAGCACCTATAAGGATGGCCGACAGGGAACCTACGAGCAGTACTTC. Amino acid sequence: CASTYKDGRQGTYEQYF.

The gene calls are TRBV11-3 and TRBJ1-1; no definite D call. V lost 6 bases and J 10 bases, leaving 18 bases between the germline ends. The germline CDR1 and CDR2 sequences are SGHNT and YENEEA. The CDR3 runs to 13 residues. For the CDR3, the DNA is TGTGCCAGCAGTCCCTTGGTCAAAATCGGAGCTTTCTTT. Translating it yields CASSPLVKIGAFF.

V is TRBV19 and J is TRBJ1-5; TRBD1 might be the D (6 bases). The length of the CDR3 is 17 residues. V was pared by 9 bases and J by 3 bases, with 24 bases between. Germline values: CDR1 LNHDA, CDR2 SQIVND (reference sequence). The CDR3 coding sequence is TGTGCCAGCCAATCCCCTAGCAGGGGTTCCCTCAATCAGCCCCAGCATTTT. This sequence encodes CASQSPSRGSLNQPQHF. The complete variable domain, with remaining parts taken from reference TRBV19 and TRBJ1-5, reads DGGITQSPKYLFRKEGQNVTLSCEQNLNHDAMYWYRQDPGQGLRLIYYSQIVNDFQKGDIAEGYSVSREKKESFPLTVTSAQKNPTAFYLCASQSPSRGSLNQPQHFGDGTRLSIL.

The V call is TRBV4-1, the J call TRBJ2-3; TRBD1 might be the D (6 bases). The V end was cut by 4 bases, the J end by 9 bases, with 26 bases between. The CDR3 contains 17 residues. Germline V lookup: CDR1 MGHRA, CDR2 YSYEKL. In nucleotides, the CDR3 is TGCGCCAGCAGCCGATGGCCGACAGGAAATCGGGCGGACACGCAGTATTTT. Translating gives CASSRWPTGNRADTQYF.

This clone was seen a few times. The CDR3: CASLAGANTGELFF. In DNA, the CDR3 is TGTGCCAGCCTAGCGGGGGCGAACACCGGGGAGCTGTTTTTT. V usage is TRBV6-1 and J usage is TRBJ2-2, with 10 positions matching TRBD2. The CDR3 totals 14 residues. With V trimmed by 8 bases and J by 0 bases, 0 bases remained unmatched. Germline CDR1 MNHNS, CDR2 SASEGT.

The chain links TRBV5-1 to TRBJ2-2, with 7 bases aligning to TRBD2. With V trimmed by 2 bases and J by 3 bases, 4 bases remained unmatched. Germline assignment: CDR1 SGHRS and CDR2 YFSETQ. The CDR3 consists of 15 residues. Here the CDR3 reads CASSFSGVDTGELFF. Written as DNA, the CDR3 is TGCGCCAGCAGCTTCAGCGGGGTTGACACCGGGGAGCTGTTTTTT.

The chain joins TRBV4-1 to TRBJ2-3; 13 nucleotides match TRBD2. The CDR3 covers 16 residues. Germline CDR1 is MGHRA and CDR2 is YSYEKL. V lost 5 bases, J lost 2 bases, and 4 bases stayed unmatched. The CDR3 sequence: CASSKGLAGVTDTQYF. The CDR3 DNA reads as TGCGCCAGCAGCAAAGGACTAGCGGGGGTCACAGATACGCAGTATTTT.

This sequence joins TRBV10-1 and TRBJ2-5; perhaps TRBD2 as D (5 bases). Trimming took 0 bases from V and 4 from J, leaving 12 bases between them. Germline CDR1 is WNHNN and CDR2 is SYGVQD (reference sequence). The CDR3 has 15 amino acids. The CDR3 sequence is CASSESVGEGETQYF. CDR3 coding DNA: TGCGCCAGCAGTGAGTCTGTCGGGGAAGGAGAGACCCAGTACTTC.

The chain uses TRBV5-1 and TRBJ1-4, with D tentatively TRBD1 (6 bases). Germline CDR1 SGHRS, CDR2 YFSETQ. The CDR3 sequence is 14 residues long. Trimming stripped 6 bases from V and 7 bases from J, with 16 bases between. CDR3 DNA sequence: TGCGCCAGCACTCCCGGGACACTCGGTGAAAAACTGTTTTTT. Its translation: CASTPGTLGEKLFF.

The chain uses TRBV28 and TRBJ2-7; 7 nucleotides align to TRBD1. CDR3 length: 15 amino acids. Germline V CDR1 and CDR2: MDHEN, SYDVKM. V was clipped by 7 bases and J by 4 bases; unmatched bases: 13. In nucleotides, the CDR3 is TGTGCCAGCAACTTGTTAGGGGGACAGCTTTACGAGCAGTACTTC. It codes for CASNLLGGQLYEQYF.

The chain combines TRBV7-3 with TRBJ2-7; tentatively, D is TRBD2 (6 bases). Germline V gene sequence: CDR1 SGHTA, CDR2 FQGTGA. This CDR3 has 17 amino acids. V lost 1 base and J 0 bases, leaving 16 bases between the germline ends. CDR3 DNA sequence: TGTGCCAGCAGCTTAAACCCCTCCGGGGGAAGCTCCTACGAGCAGTACTTC. Its translation is CASSLNPSGGSSYEQYF.

The rearrangement links TRBV27 to TRBJ2-7; TRBD1 aligns across 7 bases. The J segment lost 3 bases and the V segment lost 2 bases, leaving 10 bases of the junction unmatched. The CDR3 has 16 residues. In germline, CDR1 is MNHEY, CDR2 SMNVEV (reference sequence). The CDR3 region has the DNA TGTGCCAGCAGTTTACTACACAGGGGCCCCCACTACGAGCAGTACTTC. It encodes CASSLLHRGPHYEQYF.